These 27 T cell receptor beta chains were all obtained from the same sample, sequenced in a study of blood T cell repertoires in COVID-19. The assay was immunoSEQ multiplex PCR, and TCRdb's table has in-frame clones only and misses some. Counted here are 200,000 to 300,000 clones, around nine tenths occurring once; the ten biggest clones make up more than 4.5%. The sequenced material came from peripheral blood. The receptors were gathered from a woman aged 55-75 years with COVID-19, enrolled during active disease.

The CDR3: CASRLDSGRAIGEQFF. The CDR3 coding sequence is TGTGCCAGCAGGTTGGATAGCGGGAGAGCGATTGGAGAGCAGTTCTTC. V and J are TRBV7-2 and TRBJ2-1, with 9 bases that match TRBD2. CDR1 and CDR2 from the germline V gene are SGHTA and FQGNSA. V lost 6 bases and J lost 10; bases outside the gene matches: 16. CDR3 length: 16 residues.

The chain joins TRBV20-1 to TRBJ1-1; no firm D call. Per the germline V gene, CDR1 is DFQATT and CDR2 is SNEGSKA (reference sequence). The CDR3 is 14 residues long. The germline V and J ends were trimmed by 3 bases and 0 bases, with 11 bases remaining between them. The CDR3 sequence: CSASRWQLNTEAFF. DNA of the CDR3: TGCAGTGCTAGTAGATGGCAGTTGAACACTGAAGCTTTCTTT.

In DNA form, the CDR3 reads TGTGCCAGTAGTATGGGGGGGTACCGGTATGGCTACACCTTC. Translating gives CASSMGGYRYGYTF. The V and J genes are TRBV19 and TRBJ1-2; tentative D call: TRBD1 (5 bases). The germline V and J ends were trimmed by 3 bases and 5 bases, with 13 bases remaining between them. This CDR3 has 14 amino acids. Per the germline V gene, CDR1 is LNHDA and CDR2 is SQIVND (reference sequence).

On this clone itself: The sample has other DNA sequences that encode this CDR3 too. V and J are TRBV12-5 and TRBJ1-1, with TRBD1 identical over 8 bases. V was pared by 3 bases and J by 4 bases, with 1 base of the junction left unmatched. Germline-derived CDR1 and CDR2 are LGHNT and FRNRAP. The length of the CDR3 is 13 residues. The CDR3 DNA sequence: TGTGCTAGTGGTTTAGGACAGGGCACTGAAGCTTTCTTT. Amino acid sequence: CASGLGQGTEAFF.

This rearrangement joins TRBV9 to TRBJ2-1; D is perhaps TRBD2 (6 bases). Germline V CDR1 and CDR2: SGDLS, YYNGEE. This CDR3 comprises 15 residues. V was pared by 0 bases and J by 5 bases, with 12 bases between. The CDR3 loop is CASSVGLAAHNEQFF. CDR3 coding DNA: TGTGCCAGCAGCGTAGGATTAGCGGCGCACAATGAGCAGTTCTTC.

The V and J genes are TRBV19 and TRBJ2-7; D unclear. The ends were cut back, 1 base at V and 0 bases at J, with 10 bases in the middle. The CDR3 runs 15 residues. The germline V gene encodes CDR1 LNHDA and CDR2 SQIVND (reference sequence). DNA for the CDR3: TGTGCCAGTAGTATAGGTCGGTTCTACTCCTACGAGCAGTACTTC. Encoded protein: CASSIGRFYSYEQYF.

The gene calls are TRBV7-9 and TRBJ2-1; 11 bases match TRBD1. This CDR3 is 16 amino acids long. Germline V gene lookup returns CDR1 SEHNR and CDR2 FQNEAQ (reference sequence). The ends lost 5 bases at V and 3 bases at J; junction bases unmatched: 6. DNA of the CDR3: TGTGCCAGCAGCCCCCCCGGGACAGGGGGCTACAATGAGCAGTTCTTC. This gives the protein CASSPPGTGGYNEQFF.

CDR3 amino acids: CASSLGQGTGSEQYF. For the CDR3, the DNA is TGTGCCAGCAGCTTGGGACAGGGAACGGGGAGCGAGCAGTACTTC. J is TRBJ2-7 and V is TRBV7-8; 9 positions agree with TRBD1. V was pared by 3 bases and J by 6 bases, with 9 bases of the junction left unmatched. The CDR3 sequence is 15 residues long. Germline loops: CDR1 SGHVS, CDR2 FQNEAQ. The variable domain in full, completed from reference TRBV7-8 and TRBJ2-7, reads GAGVSQSPRYKVAKRGQDVALRCDPISGHVSLFWYQQALGQGPEFLTYFQNEAQLDKSGLPSDRFFAERPEGSVSTLKIQRTQQEDSAVYLCASSLGQGTGSEQYFGPGTRLTVT.

The chain couples TRBV18 to TRBJ1-1; D perhaps matches TRBD1 (6 bases). The CDR3 is 16 residues long. With 6 bases removed from V and 1 base from J, the gap between germline ends came to 18 bases. The germline V gene encodes CDR1 KGHSH and CDR2 LQKENI. The DNA of the CDR3 is TGTGCCAGCTCGCCAACAGGGAGAAGCAGGAACACTGAAGCTTTCTTT. Its translation: CASSPTGRSRNTEAFF.

This sequence joins TRBV29-1 and TRBJ1-1; unclear D gene. V shed 5 bases and J shed 4 bases, with 14 bases lying between them. Looked up from germline, CDR1 is SQVTM and CDR2 is ANQGSEA. The CDR3 length is 13 residues. The CDR3 region is CSVSPGGGTEAFF. The CDR3 bases are TGCAGCGTTTCGCCAGGAGGCGGCACTGAAGCTTTCTTT.

The V gene is TRBV18, the J gene TRBJ1-4; D is unclear. The CDR3 has 12 amino acids. V dropped 3 bases and J dropped 5 bases, with 4 bases sitting between them. The germline CDR1 and CDR2 sequences are KGHSH and LQKENI. The CDR3: CASSPPNEKLFF. As DNA, the CDR3 is TGTGCCAGCTCACCCCCAAATGAAAAACTGTTTTTT.

The table lists this clone with a count of one. CDR3 bases: TGTGCCAGCAGCTTAGGGCAGACAAAGTACAATGAGCAGTTCTTC. Its translation: CASSLGQTKYNEQFF. The chain uses TRBV7-9 and TRBJ2-1, with unresolved D. CDR1 is SEHNR and CDR2 is FQNEAQ in the germline V gene (reference sequence). The germline V and J ends were trimmed by 1 base and 4 bases, with 11 bases remaining between them. CDR3 size: 15 residues.

In DNA, the CDR3 is TGTGCCAGCAGCACCGGAGGGGGCGGAGGCGAGACCCAGTACTTC. It yields the protein CASSTGGGGGETQYF. V is TRBV5-4 and J is TRBJ2-5; weak D call: TRBD1 (7 bases). The CDR3 extends over 15 amino acids. Deletions cut 4 bases from V and 5 bases from J, with 18 bases between. CDR1 is SGHNT, CDR2 YYREEE, per germline (reference sequence). Based on the CDR3 plus reference TRBV5-4 and TRBJ2-5, the full variable domain is ETGVTQSPTHLIKTRGQQVTLRCSSQSGHNTVSWYQQALGQGPQFIFQYYREEENGRGNFPPRFSGLQFPNYSSELNVNALELDDSALYLCASSTGGGGGETQYFGPGTRLLVL.

CDR3 loop: CATSDPTGPYTGELFF. The CDR3 DNA reads TGTGCCACCAGTGATCCGACAGGGCCCTACACCGGGGAGCTGTTTTTT. The chain carries TRBV24-1 and TRBJ2-2; 7 positions match TRBD1. The CDR3 extends over 16 amino acids. The V segment lost 3 bases and the J segment 3 bases; nucleotides outside the gene matches: 6. Germline CDR1 is KGHDR and CDR2 is SFDVKD.

The rearrangement joins TRBV30 to TRBJ1-1; D ambiguous. Germline CDR1 reads GTSNPN; CDR2 reads SVGIG (reference sequence). The CDR3 extends over 13 amino acids. Deletions cut 7 bases from V and 1 base from J, with 13 bases between. CDR3 protein: CASRRGGNTEAFF. CDR3 DNA sequence: TGTGCCTCCCGGCGGGGTGGGAACACTGAAGCTTTCTTT.

The V call is TRBV28, the J call TRBJ2-7; no definite D call. Germline CDR1 reads MDHEN; CDR2 reads SYDVKM. Trimming stripped 7 bases from V and 4 bases from J, with 17 bases between. The CDR3 length is 14 residues. Here the CDR3 DNA reads TGTGCCAGCACCCACCGAAACAACCTTTACGAGCAGTACTTC. Translation: CASTHRNNLYEQYF.

CDR3: CASSEEGPKDTQYF. In nucleotides, the CDR3 is TGTGCCAGCAGTGAAGAGGGCCCAAAAGATACGCAGTATTTT. The chain recombines TRBV25-1 with TRBJ2-3, with a tentative D call TRBD2 (5 bases). Germline CDR1 and CDR2: MGHDK and SYGVNS. Between the trimmed V and J ends, which lost 2 bases and 5 bases, there was a span of 11 bases. This CDR3 comprises 14 residues.

The chain is built from TRBV27 and TRBJ2-7; 7 bases line up with TRBD1. CDR3 length: 14 residues. Germline V lookup: CDR1 MNHEY, CDR2 SMNVEV (reference sequence). The junction had 7 bases not matched to a gene; V was cut back by 5 bases and J by 3 bases. This CDR3 reads CASSLGQKGYEQYF. CDR3 bases: TGTGCCAGCAGTCTGGGACAGAAGGGCTACGAGCAGTACTTC.

The rearrangement uses TRBV24-1 and TRBJ2-4; no firm D call. Trimming shortened V by 5 bases and J by 0 bases, and 10 bases separated the two germline ends. CDR1 is KGHDR, CDR2 SFDVKD, per germline. The CDR3 is 15 residues long. The CDR3 DNA sequence: TGTGCCACCAGTGTTCGTACGGGAGCCAAAAACATTCAGTACTTC. Its protein product is CATSVRTGAKNIQYF.

V is TRBV30 and J is TRBJ1-2, with 7 nucleotides matching TRBD1. Germline CDR1 GTSNPN, CDR2 SVGIG (reference sequence). The CDR3 consists of 13 residues. With V trimmed by 3 bases and J by 4 bases, 5 bases remained unmatched. CDR3 loop: CAWSQQGSYGYTF. CDR3 nucleotide sequence: TGTGCCTGGAGCCAACAGGGGAGCTATGGCTACACCTTC.

This sequence joins TRBV25-1 and TRBJ2-3; possibly TRBD1 for D (5 bases). Germline V lookup: CDR1 MGHDK, CDR2 SYGVNS. The CDR3 runs to 14 residues. With 4 bases removed from V and 6 bases from J, the gap between germline ends came to 14 bases. CDR3 protein: CASSVAGRLDTQYF. For the CDR3, the DNA is TGTGCCAGCAGTGTGGCAGGGCGGCTGGATACGCAGTATTTT.

The table lists this clone with a count of one. V usage is TRBV9 and J usage is TRBJ1-6, with 7 nucleotides matching TRBD1. The CDR3 totals 16 residues. J lost 1 base, V lost 1 base, and 2 bases had no gene match. Germline V gene lookup returns CDR1 SGDLS and CDR2 YYNGEE. This CDR3 is CASSVTGVSYNSPLHF. CDR3 in DNA: TGTGCCAGCAGCGTAACAGGGGTATCCTATAATTCACCCCTCCACTTT.

This clone was found a few times. The rearrangement uses TRBV25-1 and TRBJ1-1; D unresolved. V was pared by 5 bases and J by 5 bases, with 15 bases between. Germline CDR1 MGHDK, CDR2 SYGVNS. This CDR3 is built from 14 residues. DNA for the CDR3: TGTGCCAGCAGTCTCCGAGGCACATCTACTGAAGCTTTCTTT. It specifies CASSLRGTSTEAFF.

The chain employs TRBV12-3 or TRBV12-4 and TRBJ1-1; a possible D gene is TRBD1 (6 bases). V dropped 5 bases and J dropped 11 bases, with 18 bases sitting between them. The CDR3 has 13 amino acids. In nucleotides, the CDR3 is TGTGCCAGCAGTCTGAGGGGGACTAGCGCGGCTTTCTTT. Amino acids: CASSLRGTSAAFF.

This sequence joins TRBV29-1 and TRBJ2-7; 7 bases line up with TRBD1. Per the germline V gene, CDR1 is SQVTM and CDR2 is ANQGSEA. The CDR3 loop spans 12 amino acids. Unmatched junction bases numbered 7, after V lost 5 bases and J lost 6 bases. This CDR3 is CSVIQGISEQYF. CDR3 bases: TGCAGCGTTATACAGGGGATTAGCGAGCAGTACTTC.

This clone has just one count. The rearrangement links TRBV24-1 to TRBJ2-3; a weak D match, TRBD1 (5 bases). The V end was cut by 4 bases, the J end by 4 bases, with 17 bases between. Germline values: CDR1 KGHDR, CDR2 SFDVKD. CDR3 length equals 16 residues. CDR3 residues: CATSDRDWGISDTQYF. The DNA of the CDR3 is TGTGCCACCAGTGACCGCGACTGGGGCATCTCAGATACGCAGTATTTT.

CDR3 nucleotide sequence: TGTGCCACCAGTGACAAGGGGACAGGGTTCCGTCAGCCCCAGCATTTT. Amino acid sequence: CATSDKGTGFRQPQHF. The chain is built from TRBV24-1 and TRBJ1-5; 9 positions match TRBD1. Per the germline V gene, CDR1 is KGHDR and CDR2 is SFDVKD. The J segment lost 6 bases and the V segment lost 4 bases, leaving 9 bases of the junction unmatched. The CDR3 consists of 16 residues.